The TCR beta chain under discussion was sequenced for a study of read filtering for tumor transcriptome and immune sequencing (dated by TCRdb to 2018 to 2021). Describing the broader study: The cohort had around 18 male and 14 female patients with a mean age of about 71 years, ranging from roughly 45 to 80. As a main aim, a read-filtering strategy for immune repertoire data was addressed, with the specific question being whether clonotypes supported by a single read should be removed. Using the same bone marrow samples, the study ran both targeted immune repertoire sequencing and bulk whole-transcriptome sequencing and then compared the TCR repertoires from each method. TCR-region mapped reads per sample ranged from about 4.05 to 10.27 million with IR-seq versus only roughly 85 to 1273 with RNA-seq. After DNase treatment, whole-transcriptome libraries were prepared using the TruSeq RNA Access Library Prep Kit. By revised international staging, roughly 8 patients were R-ISS I, some 17 were R-ISS II and 6 or 7 were R-ISS III. The research as a whole found: IR-seq captured clonotypes at much higher depth and more reliably than RNA-seq, and smaller IR-seq throughput sufficed to identify most shared clonotypes. Single-read clonotypes made up 80% to 85% of clonotypes but 3% to 3.5% of total reads in IR-seq, and 74.6% of clonotypes and 44.6% of reads in RNA-seq. Rather than purified T cells, the sorted CD138-negative fraction was a mixed bone marrow immune population. The correlation between IR-seq and RNA-seq shared clonotype proportions was increased by removal of single-read clonotypes.

Every patient had bone marrow sampled at the time of active disease. Ficoll-Hypaque density gradient centrifugation was used to isolate bone marrow mononuclear cells. To remove myeloma plasma cells, the cells were labeled with CD138 magnetic microbeads on a MACS separator, and CD138-negative cells were then collected by negative selection. Flow cytometry with CD138 antibodies on an Attune NxT was used to check how pure the isolated cells were. TRIzol reagent was used to extract total RNA, and a NanoDrop spectrophotometer was used to quantify the extracted RNA. Paired RNA-seq and IR-seq were performed on the CD138-negative bone marrow sample of each patient. Ends trimmed: V by 10 bases, J by 2 bases; bases unmatched to a gene: 2. Measured from the cysteine to the phenylalanine, the CDR3 is 12 residues long. Just the 36-base CDR3 DNA is kept, in frame starting at base 1. This clonotype showed up many times. What antigen it recognizes has not been identified. The input lacks base qualities; no much larger clone sits a single base away.

Starting from roughly 410 ng RNA, TCR libraries were constructed with the Immunoverse kit using molecular barcoded adaptors that cover the alpha/delta and beta/gamma chains. TCR library preparation used the same RNA that was used for transcriptome sequencing. An Illumina HiSeq 4000 with 2 x 150 cycles was used to sequence the TCR libraries. The original methods were these. TCR reads were aligned to human V, D, J and C references and assembled into CDR3 clonotypes with MiXCR, including quality filtering and error correction. The tcR package in R was used to analyze clonotype counts and gene usage diversity. For inspection of raw mapping reads, RNA-seq reads were mapped by STAR aligner version 2.5.3a onto GRCh37 of the human genome. IR-seq fastq files were randomly downsampled with Seqtk 1.3 to test the effect of sequencing depth on detected clonotypes. TCRdb took the public reads, trimmed them with fastp at Q25, ran MiXCR for clone calling and kept in-frame beta chains. Rows merge per CDR3 protein into single entries with the most common DNA and genes. The V and J calls come from TCRdb's annotation, not from the publication. A total of 40,000 to 55,000 distinct CDR3 sequences appear in this sample, about 19% of them only once. The biggest ten clones account for approximately 15% of the sample.

The receptor comes from a donor at least 40 years old with multiple myeloma. Specimen: a population of CD138-negative cells sorted from bone marrow. What this sample's cell subset or site label stands for: bone marrow mononuclear cells depleted of CD138+ plasma/myeloma cells by negative magnetic selection. The chain uses TRBV12-3 or TRBV12-4 and TRBJ2-1; 7 bases in the junction line up with TRBD2. At the DNA level, the sequence is TGTGCCACCCGGGGGGCCTACAATGAGCAGTTCTTC. It encodes CATRGAYNEQFF.